The source of this T cell receptor (beta chain) is a study of blood T cell repertoires in COVID-19 (TCRdb year 2020). About the investigation overall: Collaborator samples came from the United States, Italy and Spain and covered acute and convalescent phases of COVID-19. The material from the prospective study consisted of cDNA or gDNA derived from T cells, B-cell-depleted T cells, or PBMCs. The dataset comprised deeply sampled blood TCRbeta repertoires from subjects exposed to, actively infected with, or recovered from COVID-19. A freely available public database, intended as a resource for researchers studying the immune response to SARS-CoV-2, is where the repertoires were released. Samples came from the ongoing ImmuneRACE study (first 160 participants) plus 1,254 subjects from 6 global collaborators. Nearly every sample came with metadata listing a de-identified subject ID, COVID-19 status, age in years and sex. HLA class I and class II types, where available, came from metadata supplied by the sample provider rather than from assay-based typing.

Results and caveats for the whole study, not just this receptor: How much clinical and demographic metadata was included differed by source and by participant, and the metadata was provided uncurated.

TCRbeta CDR3 regions were amplified from genomic DNA by means of the immunoSEQ Assay, a bias-controlled multiplex PCR. Processing in the source paper ran as follows. The number of nucleated cells in each sample was estimated by amplification of reference gene primers within the assay. Sequence reads were collapsed and filtered to measure the absolute abundance of every unique TCRbeta CDR3 rearrangement. Productive Simpson clonality was computed per sample as the square root of Simpson's diversity index over productive rearrangements. Held by TCRdb, this immuneACCESS table contains in-frame sequences only and omits some clones. Under half of the omission traces to an unresolved V gene where checked; the cause of the rest is unknown. V and J calls and clone size are those listed in that table; D and trimming were worked out from the DNA. The table for this sample lists approximately 300,000 clones; about 89% of them were counted only once. The leading ten clones occupy roughly 5.3% of the sample.

In the prospective study, participants were about 18 to 90 years old, resided in about two dozen geographic areas of the United States, and were enrolled through a virtual design. In the prospective study, participants were assigned to cohorts based on the clinical history participants reported in a screening survey and a study questionnaire. ImmuneRACE Cohort 3 recovered participants were defined by two consecutive negative NP/OP PCR tests, healthcare professional clearance, or symptom resolution. Mobile phlebotomists in the prospective study collected whole blood, serum and a nasopharyngeal or oropharyngeal swab from every participant. Prospective study participants could optionally give additional blood draws and questionnaires over a roughly two-month period. Blood samples from the prospective study were shipped frozen or at room temperature prior to DNA extraction. Comment on this clone: The target of this receptor is not known. No base quality information exists; no much larger clone differs at one position. Other DNA variants within this sample encode the same CDR3.

The sequence was collected from a woman aged 25-40 years who had recovered from COVID-19. The material sequenced was PBMCs or T cells enriched from blood (not recorded which).

The CDR3 region: CASSPGTSGNTIYF. The DNA sequence is given as TGTGCCAGCAGCCCCGGGACATCTGGAAACACCATATATTTT. The sequence is built from TRBV7-2 and TRBJ1-3; a tentative D call is TRBD1 (6 bases match). The cysteine opens and the phenylalanine closes a CDR3 of 14 amino acids. This entry keeps only the CDR3 DNA: 42 bases, framed from base 1. V is shortened by 5 bases, J by 1 base, and the region joining them spans 9 bases. According to the germline V gene, CDR1 reads SGHTA and CDR2 reads FQGNSA.